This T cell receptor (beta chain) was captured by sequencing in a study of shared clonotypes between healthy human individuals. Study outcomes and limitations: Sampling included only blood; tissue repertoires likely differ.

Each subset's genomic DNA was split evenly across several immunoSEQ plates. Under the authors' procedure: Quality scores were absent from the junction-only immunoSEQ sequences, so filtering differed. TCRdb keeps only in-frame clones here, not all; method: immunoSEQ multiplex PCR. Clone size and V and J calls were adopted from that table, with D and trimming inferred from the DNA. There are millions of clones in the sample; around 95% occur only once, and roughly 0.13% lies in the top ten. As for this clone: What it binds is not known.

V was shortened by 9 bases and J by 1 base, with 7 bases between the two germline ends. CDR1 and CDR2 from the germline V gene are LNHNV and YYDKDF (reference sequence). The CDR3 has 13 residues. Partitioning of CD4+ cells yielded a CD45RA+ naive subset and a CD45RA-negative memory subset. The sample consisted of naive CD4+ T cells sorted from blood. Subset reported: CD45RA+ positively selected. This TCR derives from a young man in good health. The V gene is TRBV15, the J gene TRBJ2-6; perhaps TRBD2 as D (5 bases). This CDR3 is CATGGSGANVLTF. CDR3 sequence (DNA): TGTGCCACTGGCGGGTCTGGGGCCAACGTCCTGACTTTC.